This T cell receptor beta chain originates from a study of OX40 agonist ivuxolimab in advanced cancers. In germline, CDR1 is MNHNY, CDR2 SVGAGI (reference sequence). The CDR3 is 14 residues long. V lost 6 bases, J lost 1 base, and 10 bases lay in between. Sequencing used immunoSEQ multiplex PCR; TCRdb keeps in-frame clones, though not all of them. This table holds around 67,000 clones, approximately 80% found once. This chain joins TRBV6-6 and TRBJ1-3; D not resolved. This material consisted of CD4+ or CD8+ T cells sorted from blood, taken in a trial of the OX40 agonist ivuxolimab. The source is an adult with an advanced solid tumor such as melanoma, head and neck, liver or kidney cancer. Written as DNA, the CDR3 is TGTGCCAGCAGCCATGGGGTATCTGGAAACACCATATATTTT. It translates to CASSHGVSGNTIYF.